The T cell receptor beta chain described here comes from a study of T-cell reconstitution after alpha-beta-depleted transplantation in children. Construction of the TCRbeta library involved unique molecular identifiers. TCRdb fed the PCR reads into MiXCR, producing one record per CDR3 protein. The sample lists about 200,000 distinct CDR3 sequences; approximately 6.9% were seen once. Germline CDR1 and CDR2: MDHEN and SYDVKM. V lost 6 bases to trimming and J lost 3 bases; unmatched junction nucleotides: 9. The CDR3 extends over 15 amino acids. Sequenced here: PBMCs, sampled before TCRalphabeta/CD19-depleted stem cell transplant. This receptor was taken from a boy aged 2 to 9 with acute lymphoblastic leukemia, due to receive a stem cell transplant. The V gene is TRBV28, the J gene TRBJ1-2, with 8 bases matching TRBD1. CDR3 nucleotide sequence: TGTGCCAGCAGGGACAGGGCGCGAACCTACTATGGCTACACCTTC. Translating it yields CASRDRARTYYGYTF.